Listed below are T cell receptor beta chains from one sample, sequenced in a study of T cell responses to AZD1222 COVID-19 vaccine. The method was immunoSEQ multiplex PCR; TCRdb's version includes in-frame clones alone and lacks a portion of them. The table has 110,000 to 150,000 clones, approximately 90% seen once. The sample consisted of peripheral blood, taken 28 days after the second AZD1222 dose. These receptor sequences come from an adult who received the AZD1222 COVID-19 vaccine. The CDR3 runs from the conserved cysteine through the conserved F or W. The order of the fields is V gene, clone size, D gene, J gene, CDR3 DNA, CDR3 protein. D genes are given only for firm matches. Size is omitted from some rows. Given values are once, few, many or a class for expanded clones.

TRBV3-1/TRBV3-2	NA	NA	TRBJ1-2	TGTGCCAGCAGCCAAGATGTTCGGGGGGAGGGTGGCTACACCTTC	CASSQDVRGEGGYTF
TRBV27	NA	NA	TRBJ1-2	TGTGCCAGCAGGAGGGAGGCCCAGGGGAGTGGCTACACCTTC	CASRREAQGSGYTF
TRBV11-2	NA	NA	TRBJ1-4	TGTGCCAGCAGCTTAGATTCAGGTTCTTACGGTGAAAAACTGTTTTTT	CASSLDSGSYGEKLFF
TRBV6-2/TRBV6-3	medium-sized	NA	TRBJ2-7	TGTGCCAGCAGTGAGAGCTCCTACGAGCAGTACTTC	CASSESSYEQYF
TRBV6-6	NA	NA	TRBJ2-1	TGTGCCAGCAGGCCAGCGGGTACCTACAATGAGCAGTTCTTC	CASRPAGTYNEQFF
TRBV19	NA	NA	TRBJ1-2	TGTGCCAGTTACAATGGGAATGACTATGGCTACACCTTC	CASYNGNDYGYTF
TRBV5-8	NA	NA	TRBJ1-4	TGTGCCAGCAGCTTAGGACAACCGCCCCTCAGTTTTAATGAAAAACTGTTTTTT	CASSLGQPPLSFNEKLFF
TRBV12-3/TRBV12-4	NA	NA	TRBJ2-1	TGTGCCAGCAGCCCCGGGGGATACAATGAGCAGTTCTTC	CASSPGGYNEQFF
TRBV13	NA	TRBD1	TRBJ2-1	TGTGCCAGCATTCCGACAGGGGGTTCGTTTGGTGAGCAGTTCTTC	CASIPTGGSFGEQFF
TRBV2	NA	NA	TRBJ1-1	TGTGCCAGCAGTGAAGTGGGGGCTTCGAACACTGAAGCTTTCTTT	CASSEVGASNTEAFF
TRBV6-5	NA	NA	TRBJ2-1	TGTGCCAGCAGTTCCGGGACGGCCGGTAGTGAGCAGTTCTTC	CASSSGTAGSEQFF
TRBV28	NA	TRBD1	TRBJ1-2	TGTGCCAGCAAATTAGACAGGGGCCAATATGGCTACACCTTC	CASKLDRGQYGYTF
TRBV5-1	NA	TRBD1	TRBJ1-2	TGCGCCAGCAGCTTCGGGACAGACTATGGCTACACCTTC	CASSFGTDYGYTF
TRBV7-2	many	NA	TRBJ2-2	TGTGCCAGCAGCTTCAACACCGGGGAGCTGTTTTTT	CASSFNTGELFF
TRBV5-6	NA	TRBD1	TRBJ1-2	TGTGCCAGCAGCCATAAACCGGGACAGGTTAACTATGGCTACACCTTC	CASSHKPGQVNYGYTF
TRBV4-2	once	NA	TRBJ2-2	TGTGCCAGCAGCCAAGGGGAAGCGAACACCGGGGAGCTGTTTTTT	CASSQGEANTGELFF
TRBV5-1	NA	TRBD1	TRBJ2-2	TGCGCCAGCCTGGGACAGGCCGGCGGGGAGCTGTTTTTT	CASLGQAGGELFF
TRBV9	few	TRBD1	TRBJ1-1	TGTGCCAGCAGCTTGTACGGACAGGTGAACACTGAAGCTTTCTTT	CASSLYGQVNTEAFF
TRBV5-1	NA	NA	TRBJ1-4	TGCGCCAGCAGCTTGGCCGCCGGGCGGGATGAAAAACTGTTTTTT	CASSLAAGRDEKLFF
TRBV10-3	NA	NA	TRBJ1-2	TGTGCCATCAGTGAGACCGGGAAAGGAGGGTCGGGCTACACCTTC	CAISETGKGGSGYTF
TRBV5-1	NA	TRBD1	TRBJ1-4	TGCGCCAGCAGCTTAGGACAGGGAAGGGAAAAACTGTTTTTT	CASSLGQGREKLFF
TRBV12-5	NA	TRBD1	TRBJ2-2	TGTGCTAGTGGTTTGGGAGACAGGGTTACCGGGGAGCTGTTTTTT	CASGLGDRVTGELFF
TRBV2	NA	NA	TRBJ2-1	TGTGCCACCGGGACGGATGCCTACAATGAGCAGTTCTTC	CATGTDAYNEQFF
TRBV5-4	NA	NA	TRBJ2-3	TGTGCCAGCAGCTGGACTCCAAGTGGCACAGATACGCAGTATTTT	CASSWTPSGTDTQYF
TRBV11-2	NA	NA	TRBJ2-7	TGTGCCAGCAGCTTAGACAGGATGGGGGAGCAGTACTTC	CASSLDRMGEQYF
TRBV5-6	NA	NA	TRBJ2-5	TGTGCCAGCAGCTCCTGGGGCACCCAAGAGACCCAGTACTTC	CASSSWGTQETQYF
TRBV7-9	NA	TRBD1	TRBJ1-4	TGTGCCAGCAGCCACGGAACCGGGACAGATAATGAAAAACTGTTTTTT	CASSHGTGTDNEKLFF
TRBV7-8	NA	NA	TRBJ1-5	TGTGCCAGCAGCTTAGGTAGGGCGAGCAATCAGCCCCAGCATTTT	CASSLGRASNQPQHF
TRBV27	NA	TRBD1	TRBJ1-1	TGTGCCAGCAGTACAAACAGGGGCGAGTCGAACACTGAAGCTTTCTTT	CASSTNRGESNTEAFF
TRBV11-3	NA	NA	TRBJ2-7	TGTGCCAGCAGCTTAGGCCGCTCCTACGAGCAGTACTTC	CASSLGRSYEQYF
TRBV5-6	NA	NA	TRBJ2-7	TGTGCCAGCAGCTTGATCGGAGGCCCCCCTTCCTACGAGCAGTACTTC	CASSLIGGPPSYEQYF
TRBV6-1	NA	TRBD2	TRBJ2-1	TGTGCCAGCAGTGATAGCGGGAGTACCAATGAGCAGTTCTTC	CASSDSGSTNEQFF
TRBV19	NA	NA	TRBJ1-2	TGTGCCAGTAGGAGGACACCTGGAGGCTACACCTTC	CASRRTPGGYTF
TRBV7-2	NA	NA	TRBJ1-2	TGTGCCAGCAGCTTAGACATCGACTATGGCTACACCTTC	CASSLDIDYGYTF
TRBV27	NA	NA	TRBJ2-7	TGTGCCAGCAGCTACGGACAGTCCACCTACGAGCAGTACTTC	CASSYGQSTYEQYF
TRBV7-2	NA	TRBD2	TRBJ2-1	TGTGCCAGCAGTTTTCTAGCGGGGGATTACAATGAGCAGTTCTTC	CASSFLAGDYNEQFF
TRBV5-1	once	NA	TRBJ1-3	TGCGCCAGCAGCTTGCAGGGAACATCTGGAAACACCATATATTTT	CASSLQGTSGNTIYF
TRBV20-1	NA	NA	TRBJ2-5	TGCAGTGCGCCCGTTGGAGAGACCCAGTACTTC	CSAPVGETQYF
TRBV7-9	NA	TRBD1	TRBJ2-7	TGTGCCAGCAGCCCACGGACAGGCCCCTACGAGCAGTACTTC	CASSPRTGPYEQYF
TRBV24-1	NA	NA	TRBJ2-1	TGTGCCACCAGTGAGACGGGATGGGATGAGCAGTTCTTC	CATSETGWDEQFF
TRBV6-6	NA	TRBD2	TRBJ2-1	TGTGCCAGCAGTTACGAAGGCGGGGGGATCAATGAGCAGTTCTTC	CASSYEGGGINEQFF
TRBV19	NA	NA	TRBJ1-1	TGTGCCAGTAGTATAGAAGGACAGCGGGGTTTCATGAACACTGAAGCTTTCTTT	CASSIEGQRGFMNTEAFF
TRBV27	once	NA	TRBJ1-5	TGTGCCAGCAGTTCCACGGGTTGGGGTGTCGGCAATCAGCCCCAGCATTTT	CASSSTGWGVGNQPQHF
TRBV6-5	NA	NA	TRBJ1-1	TGTGCCAGCAGCCCCCTTAGAGAAACGGGTGAAGCTTTCTTT	CASSPLRETGEAFF
TRBV2	NA	NA	TRBJ1-2	TGTGCCAGCAGTCAGACCCGATTAAGTGGCTACACCTTC	CASSQTRLSGYTF
TRBV7-9	NA	TRBD1	TRBJ1-2	TGTGCCAGCAGCAAAGGGACAGGGGACGGCTACACCTTC	CASSKGTGDGYTF
TRBV18	NA	NA	TRBJ1-2	TGTGCCAGCTCACCGGCAGAATATGGCTACACCTTC	CASSPAEYGYTF
TRBV5-1	NA	TRBD2	TRBJ2-6	TGCGCCAGCAGCTTCCTTCATCCGGGACTACTATTATCTGGGGCCAACGTCCTGACTTTC	CASSFLHPGLLLSGANVLTF
TRBV19	NA	NA	TRBJ1-2	TGTGCCAGTATGGAGGGGGGCCTGGGCTATGGCTACACCTTC	CASMEGGLGYGYTF
TRBV3-1/TRBV3-2	NA	NA	TRBJ1-1	TGTGCCAGCAGCAGCGGGACCATGAACACTGAAGCTTTCTTT	CASSSGTMNTEAFF
TRBV20-1	NA	NA	TRBJ2-7	TGCAGTGCTACCCGCCGCTACGAGCAGTACTTC	CSATRRYEQYF
TRBV18	NA	TRBD1	TRBJ1-1	TGTGCCAGCTCACCCATACAGGGGGCTTTCACTGAAGCTTTCTTT	CASSPIQGAFTEAFF